These 22 T cell receptor beta chains originate from one sample sequenced in a study of blood T cell repertoires in COVID-19. The table came from immunoSEQ multiplex PCR; TCRdb's copy has only in-frame clones and leaves some out. Of 200,000 to 250,000 clones listed, 70% to 90% are singletons. The sequencing sample was made of PBMCs or T cells enriched from blood (not recorded which). All receptors come from a woman between 35 and 50 years old with acute COVID-19.

The chain has TRBV5-1 and TRBJ2-1; perhaps TRBD2 as D (5 bases). V shed 5 bases and J shed 6 bases, with 15 bases lying between them. Germline V gives CDR1 SGHRS, CDR2 YFSETQ. The CDR3 totals 14 residues. The CDR3 region is CASSRRTIPNEQFF. Written as DNA, the CDR3 is TGCGCCAGCAGTAGGAGGACCATCCCCAATGAGCAGTTCTTC.

CDR3 coding DNA: TGTGCCAGCAGTTCGCAGGGGGAAAAGCAGTACTTC. This codes for CASSSQGEKQYF. V is TRBV28 and J is TRBJ2-7; 7 nucleotides match TRBD1. This CDR3 contains 12 residues. V lost 4 bases, J lost 8 bases, and 5 bases stayed unmatched. Germline V gives CDR1 MDHEN, CDR2 SYDVKM.

The chain employs TRBV7-2 and TRBJ1-3; D unclear. The CDR3 spans 13 residues. Trimming took off 3 bases at V and 0 bases at J, with 3 bases between the two ends. The germline V gene has CDR1 SGHTA and CDR2 FQGNSA. DNA of the CDR3: TGTGCCAGCAGCTTTCACTCTGGAAACACCATATATTTT. Translating gives CASSFHSGNTIYF. Based on the CDR3 plus reference TRBV7-2 and TRBJ1-3, the full variable domain is GAGVSQSPSNKVTEKGKDVELRCDPISGHTALYWYRQSLGQGLEFLIYFQGNSAPDKSGLPSDRFSAERTGGSVSTLTIQRTQQEDSAVYLCASSFHSGNTIYFGEGSWLTVV.

The chain links TRBV3-1 (or the pseudogene TRBV3-2) to TRBJ2-1, with D uncertain. The CDR3 extends over 15 amino acids. Deletions cut 4 bases from V and 0 bases from J, with 10 bases between. Germline CDR1 and CDR2: LGHDT and YNNKEL (reference sequence). Written as DNA, the CDR3 is TGTGCCAGCAGCCTAAGTTTCAGCTCCTACAATGAGCAGTTCTTC. Its translation is CASSLSFSSYNEQFF.

The chain links TRBV11-2 to TRBJ2-1, with a weak D call TRBD2 (6 bases). The germline V gene has CDR1 SGHAT and CDR2 FQNNGV. The CDR3 loop spans 16 amino acids. Trimming took 5 bases from V and 4 from J, leaving 18 bases between them. CDR3 sequence reads: CASSPRDSGTYNEQFF. In DNA form, the CDR3 reads TGTGCCAGCAGCCCCCGGGATAGCGGTACATACAATGAGCAGTTCTTC.

This clone was picked up a small number of times. V and J are TRBV4-1 and TRBJ2-7; 12 nucleotides line up with TRBD2. This CDR3 comprises 18 residues. V dropped 3 bases and J dropped 2; count of bases not matched to a gene: 11. The germline V gene encodes CDR1 MGHRA and CDR2 YSYEKL. The CDR3 DNA reads as TGCGCCAGCAGCCAGGAAAACATCGGACTAGCGGGAACCTACGAGCAGTACTTC. Its protein is CASSQENIGLAGTYEQYF.

The chain couples TRBV7-2 to TRBJ1-2; D is possibly TRBD1 (5 bases). V lost 3 bases, J lost 2 bases, and 10 bases lay in between. CDR3 length: 14 residues. Germline values: CDR1 SGHTA, CDR2 FQGNSA. The CDR3 nucleotides are TGTGCCAGCAGCTTCGGGGGAGTAAACTATGGCTACACCTTC. It encodes CASSFGGVNYGYTF.

This clone showed up just once. J is TRBJ2-3 and V is TRBV2; D is possibly TRBD1 (6 bases). The CDR3 length is 14 residues. The V end was cut by 8 bases, the J end by 3 bases, with 15 bases between. Germline values: CDR1 SNHLY, CDR2 FYNNEI. CDR3 in amino acids: CASQTDRTTDTQYF. For the CDR3, the DNA is TGTGCCAGCCAAACCGACAGGACAACAGATACGCAGTATTTT.

About this clone: The same CDR3 arises from other DNA sequences in this sample as well. This rearrangement joins TRBV7-3 to TRBJ2-3; D call uncertain. Germline assignment: CDR1 SGHTA and CDR2 FQGTGA. Between the trimmed V and J ends, which lost 2 bases and 2 bases, there was a span of 5 bases. This CDR3 has 13 amino acids. CDR3: CASSLQITDTQYF. The DNA for the CDR3 is TGTGCCAGCAGCTTACAAATCACAGATACGCAGTATTTT.

This clone was observed a single time. The chain has TRBV7-9 and TRBJ1-2; 7 bases line up with TRBD1. The length of the CDR3 is 18 residues. Germline assignment: CDR1 SEHNR and CDR2 FQNEAQ (reference sequence). J lost 1 base, V lost 2 bases, and 13 bases had no gene match. CDR3 coding DNA: TGTGCCAGCAGCTTATACGCGCGGGACAGTGCCTTTAACTATGGCTACACCTTC. Translation gives CASSLYARDSAFNYGYTF.

This clone showed up just once. The chain joins TRBV28 to TRBJ1-4, with TRBD1 matching 7 bases. Per germline, CDR1 MDHEN and CDR2 SYDVKM. This CDR3 spans 14 amino acids. Trimming took 2 bases from V and 5 from J; bases not matched to a gene: 2. DNA for the CDR3: TGTGCCAGCAGTTTAGAACAGGGGAATGAAAAACTGTTTTTT. Protein product: CASSLEQGNEKLFF.

This clone was recorded a few times. This chain uses TRBV11-2 with TRBJ2-1; 9 bases line up with TRBD2. In germline, CDR1 is SGHAT, CDR2 FQNNGV. V shed 8 bases and J 7 bases; nucleotides not matched to a gene: 15. The CDR3 is 16 residues long. The CDR3 protein is CASGTSASGTRNEQFF. The CDR3 DNA reads TGTGCCAGCGGCACCTCCGCTAGCGGGACAAGGAATGAGCAGTTCTTC.

This chain links TRBV29-1 with TRBJ2-7; possible D gene TRBD1, 5 bases. This CDR3 spans 11 amino acids. Germline CDR1 reads SQVTM; CDR2 reads ANQGSEA. V lost 6 bases, J lost 5 bases, and 11 bases lay in between. This CDR3 reads CSVALRDEQYF. The DNA of the CDR3 is TGCAGCGTGGCGCTCAGGGACGAGCAGTACTTC.

The chain recombines TRBV9 with TRBJ2-7; D call uncertain. Trimming removed 2 bases at V and 4 bases at J, with 10 bases between. The germline CDR1 and CDR2 sequences are SGDLS and YYNGEE. CDR3 size: 13 residues. The CDR3 coding sequence is TGTGCCAGCAGCGTGGGCATCTCTTACGAGCAGTACTTC. Its protein is CASSVGISYEQYF.

CDR3 in DNA: TGTGCCAGCAGTTCGCAGGGGTACGGCGAGCAGTACTTC. This sequence encodes CASSSQGYGEQYF. The chain uses TRBV14 and TRBJ2-7; tentatively, D is TRBD1 (6 bases). Trimming shortened V by 6 bases and J by 6 bases, and 15 bases separated the two germline ends. Germline V gives CDR1 SGHDN, CDR2 FVKESK. This CDR3 comprises 13 residues. Full variable domain (outside the CDR3, taken from reference TRBV14 and TRBJ2-7): EAGVTQFPSHSVIEKGQTVTLRCDPISGHDNLYWYRRVMGKEIKFLLHFVKESKQDESGMPNNRFLAERTGGTYSTLKVQPAELEDSGVYFCASSSQGYGEQYFGPGTRLTVT.

The V gene is TRBV27, the J gene TRBJ2-3, with a possible D match to TRBD2 (6 bases). V gave up 3 bases and J gave up 6 bases, with 19 bases separating them. Per germline, CDR1 MNHEY and CDR2 SMNVEV (reference sequence). The CDR3 is made up of 16 amino acids. The CDR3 sequence: CASSFPRVGGKDTQYF. The DNA of the CDR3 is TGTGCCAGCAGTTTCCCTCGAGTGGGAGGCAAGGATACGCAGTATTTT.

A single count supports this clone. J is TRBJ2-5 and V is TRBV11-2; the D gene is possibly TRBD2 (5 bases). From germline, CDR1 is SGHAT and CDR2 FQNNGV. V was trimmed by 1 base and J by 3 bases, leaving 9 bases between them. This CDR3 is built from 14 residues. CDR3 residues: CASSLGYGEETQYF. CDR3 DNA: TGTGCCAGCAGCTTAGGCTACGGGGAAGAGACCCAGTACTTC.

The V call is TRBV27, the J call TRBJ1-5; D gene unclear. The CDR3 is made up of 13 amino acids. CDR1 and CDR2 (germline): MNHEY, SMNVEV (reference sequence). With 6 bases removed from V and 6 bases from J, the gap between germline ends came to 12 bases. CDR3 in amino acids: CASRREVAQPQHF. The CDR3 DNA reads TGTGCCAGCAGACGAGAGGTAGCTCAGCCCCAGCATTTT.

The J gene is TRBJ2-7, the V gene TRBV15; D is perhaps TRBD2 (6 bases). The CDR3 loop spans 14 amino acids. V dropped 0 bases and J dropped 3 bases, with 9 bases sitting between them. CDR1 LNHNV and CDR2 YYDKDF come from the germline V gene (reference sequence). CDR3 residues: CATSREGGGYEQYF. DNA for the CDR3: TGTGCCACCAGCAGAGAGGGGGGTGGCTACGAGCAGTACTTC.

This clone was detected only once. This sequence joins TRBV27 and TRBJ2-1, with 8 bases matching TRBD1. The CDR3 is 16 residues long. Unmatched junction bases numbered 6, after V lost 5 bases and J lost 0 bases. From germline, CDR1 is MNHEY and CDR2 SMNVEV (reference sequence). This chain's CDR3 is CASSPRTGISYNEQFF. The CDR3 nucleotides are TGTGCCAGCAGTCCGCGGACAGGGATCTCCTACAATGAGCAGTTCTTC.

The V gene is TRBV11-2, the J gene TRBJ2-7; D is unresolved. From germline, CDR1 is SGHAT and CDR2 FQNNGV. CDR3 length: 11 amino acids. V gave up 1 base and J gave up 6 bases, with 4 bases separating them. DNA for the CDR3: TGTGCCAGCAGCTTAGGTCTCGAGCAGTACTTC. This sequence encodes CASSLGLEQYF. The whole variable domain, remainder taken from reference TRBV11-2 and TRBJ2-7, is EAGVAQSPRYKIIEKRQSVAFWCNPISGHATLYWYQQILGQGPKLLIQFQNNGVVDDSQLPKDRFSAERLKGVDSTLKIQPAKLEDSAVYLCASSLGLEQYFGPGTRLTVT.

The chain uses TRBV28 and TRBJ1-6; the match to TRBD1 covers 9 bases. The CDR3 is 15 amino acids. With 2 bases clipped from V and 10 bases from J, the junction kept 6 bases outside the gene matches. Germline V lookup: CDR1 MDHEN, CDR2 SYDVKM. The CDR3 region is CASSLNAGTGSPLHF. In nucleotides, the CDR3 is TGTGCCAGCAGTTTAAACGCAGGGACAGGGTCACCCCTCCACTTT.